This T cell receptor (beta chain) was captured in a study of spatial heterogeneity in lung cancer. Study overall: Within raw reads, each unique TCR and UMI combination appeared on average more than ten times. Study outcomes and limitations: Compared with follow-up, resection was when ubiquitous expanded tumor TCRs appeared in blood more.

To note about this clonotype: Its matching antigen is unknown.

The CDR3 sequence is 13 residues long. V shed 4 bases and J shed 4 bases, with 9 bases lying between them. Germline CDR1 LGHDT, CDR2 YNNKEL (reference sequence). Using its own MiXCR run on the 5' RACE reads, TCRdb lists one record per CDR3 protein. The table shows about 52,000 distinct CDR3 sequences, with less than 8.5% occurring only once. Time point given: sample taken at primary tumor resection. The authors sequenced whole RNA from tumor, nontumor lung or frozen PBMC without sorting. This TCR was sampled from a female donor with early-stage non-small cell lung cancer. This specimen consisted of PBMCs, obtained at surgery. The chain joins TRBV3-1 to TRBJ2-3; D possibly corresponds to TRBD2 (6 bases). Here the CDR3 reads CASSRTNSDTQYF. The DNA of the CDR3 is TGTGCCAGCAGCCGGACTAACTCAGATACGCAGTATTTT.